This T cell receptor beta chain was documented in a study of PD-L1 blockade in urothelial cancer. Across the study: Samples came from 3 weeks, at the second dose, and 6 weeks into treatment. Blood-derived samples held a median approximately 140,000 T cells. Study-wide results and limits: Tumor-associated clones in the blood of durable-benefit patients grew more at 3 weeks.

Urothelial carcinoma in patients was locally advanced or metastatic. Unmatched junction bases numbered 2, after V lost 0 bases and J lost 0 bases. The CDR3 covers 16 residues. The germline V gene encodes CDR1 ENHRY and CDR2 SYGVKD. Details on this clone: What it binds is not known.

Sequenced by immunoSEQ multiplex PCR; TCRdb stores in-frame clones only, minus some. The sample shows roughly 20,000 clones, nearly 90% of them seen only once. V gene TRBV10-3 combines with J gene TRBJ2-7; 10 nucleotides line up with TRBD2. The sample in question was PBMCs, obtained around atezolizumab (anti-PD-L1) treatment. The receptor was derived from an older woman with urothelial cancer. The chain's CDR3 is CAISESTSGISYEQYF. In nucleotides, the CDR3 is TGTGCCATCAGTGAGTCCACTAGCGGGATCTCCTACGAGCAGTACTTC.